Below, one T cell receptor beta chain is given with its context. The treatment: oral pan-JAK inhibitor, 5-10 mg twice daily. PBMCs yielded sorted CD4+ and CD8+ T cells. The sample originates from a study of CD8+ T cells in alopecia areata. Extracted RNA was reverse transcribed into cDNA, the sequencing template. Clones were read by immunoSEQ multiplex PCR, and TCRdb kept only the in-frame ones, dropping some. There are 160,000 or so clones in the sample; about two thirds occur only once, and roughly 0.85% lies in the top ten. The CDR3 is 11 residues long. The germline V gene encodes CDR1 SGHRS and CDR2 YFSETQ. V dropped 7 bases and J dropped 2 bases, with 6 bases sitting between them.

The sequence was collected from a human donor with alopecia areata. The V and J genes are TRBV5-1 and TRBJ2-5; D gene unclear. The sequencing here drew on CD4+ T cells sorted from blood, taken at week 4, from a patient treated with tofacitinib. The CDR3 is CASGNQETQYF. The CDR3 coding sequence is TGCGCCAGCGGGAATCAAGAGACCCAGTACTTC.